The next 4 T cell receptor beta chains were all read from a single sample in a study of patients and donors after allogeneic stem cell transplantation. Each CDR3 protein gets one entry after TCRdb re-called the RT-PCR reads with MiXCR. The sample has approximately 410,000 distinct CDR3 sequences; roughly 16% are singletons. Sequences were obtained from blood, either unsorted or a sorted T cell fraction (not recorded which). These receptors were taken from a human donor who was either an allogeneic HSCT recipient or a stem cell or donor lymphocyte infusion donor (not recorded which). It is not recorded whose cells these are; they may come from a transplant donor.

The table lists this clonotype with a few counts. J is TRBJ2-2 and V is TRBV5-1; 9 nucleotides line up with TRBD2. Trimming at V came to 0 bases and at J to 6 bases, leaving 3 bases not matched to a gene. The CDR3 runs 15 residues. Germline assignment: CDR1 SGHRS and CDR2 YFSETQ. CDR3 amino acids: CASSLVGLAAGELFF. In nucleotides, the CDR3 is TGCGCCAGCAGCTTGGTGGGACTAGCAGCCGGGGAGCTGTTTTTT.

This clonotype was counted between two and nine times. The genes are TRBV15 and TRBJ2-1; D unclear. The CDR3 contains 14 residues. CDR1 is LNHNV and CDR2 is YYDKDF in the germline V gene (reference sequence). With 0 bases removed from V and 8 bases from J, the gap between germline ends came to 11 bases. CDR3 protein: CATSRDRFPDEQFF. The DNA for the CDR3 is TGTGCCACCAGCAGAGATCGGTTCCCCGATGAGCAGTTCTTC.

J is TRBJ1-5 and V is TRBV5-5; unclear D gene. The CDR3 consists of 16 residues. The germline V gene encodes CDR1 SGHKS and CDR2 YYEKEE (reference sequence). V lost 4 bases and J 0 bases, leaving 14 bases between the germline ends. The CDR3 DNA reads as TGTGCCAGCAGCCGAAACGGACGGAATAGCAATCAGCCCCAGCATTTT. Protein sequence: CASSRNGRNSNQPQHF. Looking up the rest from reference TRBV5-5 and TRBJ1-5 gives the full variable domain: DAGVTQSPTHLIKTRGQQVTLRCSPISGHKSVSWYQQVLGQGPQFIFQYYEKEERGRGNFPDRFSARQFPNYSSELNVNALLLGDSALYLCASSRNGRNSNQPQHFGDGTRLSIL.

The V call is TRBV30, the J call TRBJ2-7, with TRBD1 identical over 10 bases. The V segment lost 2 bases and the J segment 3 bases; nucleotides outside the gene matches: 4. Germline CDR1 and CDR2: GTSNPN and SVGIG (reference sequence). The CDR3 extends over 14 amino acids. The CDR3 DNA reads as TGTGCCTGGAGTCCCCGGGACAGGGGCTACGAGCAGTACTTC. Protein sequence: CAWSPRDRGYEQYF.